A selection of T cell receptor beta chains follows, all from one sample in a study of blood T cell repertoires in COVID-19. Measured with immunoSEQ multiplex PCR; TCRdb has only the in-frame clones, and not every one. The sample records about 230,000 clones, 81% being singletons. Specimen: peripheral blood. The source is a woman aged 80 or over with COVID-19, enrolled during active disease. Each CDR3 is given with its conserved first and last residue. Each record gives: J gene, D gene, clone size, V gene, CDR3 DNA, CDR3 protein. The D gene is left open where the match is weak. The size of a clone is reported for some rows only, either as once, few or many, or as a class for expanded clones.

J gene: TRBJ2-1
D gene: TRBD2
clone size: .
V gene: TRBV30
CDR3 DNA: TGTGCCTTGTCCGGGACTAGCGGGGCTATGTACAATGAGCAGTTCTTC
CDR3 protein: CALSGTSGAMYNEQFF

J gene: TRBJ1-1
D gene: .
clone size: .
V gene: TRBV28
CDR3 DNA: TGTGCCAGCAGTTTCGGGGGGCGCACTGAAGCTTTCTTT
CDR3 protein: CASSFGGRTEAFF

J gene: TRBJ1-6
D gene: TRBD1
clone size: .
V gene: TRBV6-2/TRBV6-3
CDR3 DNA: TGTGCCAGCAGTTACACGGGACAGGGGGCCTCCTATAATTCACCCCTCCACTTT
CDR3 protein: CASSYTGQGASYNSPLHF

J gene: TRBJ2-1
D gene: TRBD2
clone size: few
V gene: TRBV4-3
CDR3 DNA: TGCGCCAGCAGCCAAGGGACTAGCGGGAGAGTCTCCTACAATGAGCAGTTCTTC
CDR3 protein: CASSQGTSGRVSYNEQFF

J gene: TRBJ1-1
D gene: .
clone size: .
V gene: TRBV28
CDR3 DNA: TGTGCCAGCCCCGAGGGGGTATCCCAACTCACTGAAGCTTTCTTT
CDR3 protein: CASPEGVSQLTEAFF

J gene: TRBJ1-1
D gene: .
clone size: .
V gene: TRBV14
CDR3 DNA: TGTCCCCCGTGGGGGGGTTTTAACACTGAAGCTTTCTTT
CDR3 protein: CPPWGGFNTEAFF

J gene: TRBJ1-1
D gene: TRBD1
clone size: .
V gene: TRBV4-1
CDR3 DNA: TGCGCCAGCAGCGCCAGGGGGTCGGACACTGAAGCTTTCTTT
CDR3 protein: CASSARGSDTEAFF

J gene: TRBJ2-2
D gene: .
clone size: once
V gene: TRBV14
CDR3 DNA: TGTGCCAGCCGTCCCGCAGGGGCGATCGGGGAGCTGTTTTTT
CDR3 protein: CASRPAGAIGELFF

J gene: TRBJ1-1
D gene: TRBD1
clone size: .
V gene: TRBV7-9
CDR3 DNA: TGTGCCAGCAGCGACAGGGGGCGTCGATATAGGAACACTGAAGCTTTCTTT
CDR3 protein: CASSDRGRRYRNTEAFF

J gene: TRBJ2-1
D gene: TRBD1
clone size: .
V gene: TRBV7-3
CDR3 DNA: TGTGCCAGCTTAGAAAACCCCGCGACAGGGAACAATGAGCAGTTCTTC
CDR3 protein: CASLENPATGNNEQFF

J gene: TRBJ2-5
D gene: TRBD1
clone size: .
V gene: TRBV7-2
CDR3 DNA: TGTGCCAGCAGCACCACCGTCGGGGCAGGGGGAGAGACCCAGTACTTC
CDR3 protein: CASSTTVGAGGETQYF

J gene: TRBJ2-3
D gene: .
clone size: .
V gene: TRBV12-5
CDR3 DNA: TGTGCTAGTGGCCGGAGGGGGGGCGCAGATACGCAGTATTTT
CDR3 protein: CASGRRGGADTQYF

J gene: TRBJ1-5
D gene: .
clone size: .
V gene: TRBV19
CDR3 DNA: TGTGCCAGTAGTATAGGAGATCAGCCCCAGCATTTT
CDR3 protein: CASSIGDQPQHF

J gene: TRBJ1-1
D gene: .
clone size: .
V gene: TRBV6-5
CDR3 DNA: TGTGCCAGCAGGGGATCCAGGGGTAGGGACACTGAAGCTTTCTTT
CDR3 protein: CASRGSRGRDTEAFF

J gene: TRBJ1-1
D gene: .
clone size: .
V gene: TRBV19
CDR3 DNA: TGTGCCAGTAACACTCGGCGGGGAAACACTGAAGCTTTCTTT
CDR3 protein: CASNTRRGNTEAFF

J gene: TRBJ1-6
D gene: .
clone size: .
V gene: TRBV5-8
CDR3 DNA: TGTGCCAGCAGCTTCTCCAGGGGAAATTCACCCCTCCACTTT
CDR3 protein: CASSFSRGNSPLHF

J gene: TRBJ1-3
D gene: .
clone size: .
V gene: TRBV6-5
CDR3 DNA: TGTGCCAGCAGTTACTCGATCCAGGCCTCTGGAAACACCATATATTTT
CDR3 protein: CASSYSIQASGNTIYF

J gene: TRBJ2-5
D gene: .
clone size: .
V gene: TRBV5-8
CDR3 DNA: TGTGCCACTTCCCCCAGGGCTACCCAAGAGACCCAGTACTTC
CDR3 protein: CATSPRATQETQYF

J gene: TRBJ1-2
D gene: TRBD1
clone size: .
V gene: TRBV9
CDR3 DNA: TGTGCCAGCAGGTGGGACCTACAGGGGAACTATGGCTACACCTTC
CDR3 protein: CASRWDLQGNYGYTF

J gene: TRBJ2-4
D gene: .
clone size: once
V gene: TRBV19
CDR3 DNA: TGTGCCAGCCGTTCACAGGAAAACATTCAGTACTTC
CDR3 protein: CASRSQENIQYF

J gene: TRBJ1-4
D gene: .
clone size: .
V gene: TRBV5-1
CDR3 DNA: TGCGCCAGCAGCGCCTCCGGGACATGCTCTGAAAAACTGTTTTTT
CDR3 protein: CASSASGTCSEKLFF

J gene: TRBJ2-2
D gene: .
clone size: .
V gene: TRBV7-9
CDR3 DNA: TGTGCCAGCAGTTTCAGGGAGAACACCGGGGAGCTGTTTTTT
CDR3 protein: CASSFRENTGELFF

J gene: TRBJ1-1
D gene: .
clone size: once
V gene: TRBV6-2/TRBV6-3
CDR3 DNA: TGTGCCAGCAGTTTGACACCCATGAACACTGAAGCTTTCTTT
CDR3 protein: CASSLTPMNTEAFF

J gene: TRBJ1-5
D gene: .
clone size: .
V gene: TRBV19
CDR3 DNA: TGTGCCAGTAGAACCGCTCGGGGGGGTCGGAGCAATCAGCCCCAGCATTTT
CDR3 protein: CASRTARGGRSNQPQHF

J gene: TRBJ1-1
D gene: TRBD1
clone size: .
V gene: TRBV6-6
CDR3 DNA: TGTGCCAGCAGTACAGGGACAGGGAGAGCTTTCTTT
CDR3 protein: CASSTGTGRAFF

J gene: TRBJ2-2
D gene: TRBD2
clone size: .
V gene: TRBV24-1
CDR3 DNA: TGTGCCACCAGTGATTCCAGACTAGCGGGGGGGGCGAACACCGGGGAGCTGTTTTTT
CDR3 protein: CATSDSRLAGGANTGELFF

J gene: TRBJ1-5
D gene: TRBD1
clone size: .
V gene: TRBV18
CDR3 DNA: TGTGCCAGCCGTCACGGGACAGGGGGCCAAAATCAGCCCCAGCATTTT
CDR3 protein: CASRHGTGGQNQPQHF

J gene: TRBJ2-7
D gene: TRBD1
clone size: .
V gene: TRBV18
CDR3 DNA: TGTGCCAGCTCACCACCTTCTAGACAGGGAATGACCTACGAGCAGTACTTC
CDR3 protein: CASSPPSRQGMTYEQYF

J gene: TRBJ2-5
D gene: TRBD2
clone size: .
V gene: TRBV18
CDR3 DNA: TGTGCCAGCTCGCGGGGAGGGTCCCACCAAGAGACCCAGTACTTC
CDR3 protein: CASSRGGSHQETQYF

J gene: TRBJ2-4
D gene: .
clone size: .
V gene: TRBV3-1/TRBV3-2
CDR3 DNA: TGTGCCAGCAGCCAAGACAGGAGGGGAGCCAAAAACATTCAGTACTTC
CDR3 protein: CASSQDRRGAKNIQYF

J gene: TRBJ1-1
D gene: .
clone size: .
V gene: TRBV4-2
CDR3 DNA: TGTGCCAGCAGTAGGGGAACCTACACTGAAGCTTTCTTT
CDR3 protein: CASSRGTYTEAFF

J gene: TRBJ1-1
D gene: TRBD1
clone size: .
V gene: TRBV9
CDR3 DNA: TGTGCCAGCAGCCCCGATTGGGCTGACAGGGGGCGTCGTAGGGCTTTCTTT
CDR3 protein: CASSPDWADRGRRRAFF

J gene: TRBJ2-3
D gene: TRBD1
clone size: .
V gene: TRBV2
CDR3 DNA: TGTGCCAGCAGATACGACAGGGTTTCACGTGGCACAGATACGCAGTATTTT
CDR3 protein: CASRYDRVSRGTDTQYF

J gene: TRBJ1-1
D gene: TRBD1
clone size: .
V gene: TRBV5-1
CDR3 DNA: TGCGCCAGCAGCTTGGTCCGGGACAGGAGAGGCACTGAAGCTTTCTTT
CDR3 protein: CASSLVRDRRGTEAFF

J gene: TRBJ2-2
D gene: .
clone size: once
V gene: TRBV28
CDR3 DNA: TGTGCCAGCACCCGGTCCCACACCGGGGAGCTGTTTTTT
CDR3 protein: CASTRSHTGELFF

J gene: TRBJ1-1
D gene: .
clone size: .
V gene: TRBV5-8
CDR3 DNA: TGTGCCAGCAGCTTAGTTCTGGGAGTGAACACTGAAGCTTTCTTT
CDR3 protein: CASSLVLGVNTEAFF

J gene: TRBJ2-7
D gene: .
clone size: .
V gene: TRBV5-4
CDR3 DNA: TGTGCCAGCAGCTTTAGCCCCGCCTCCTACGAGCAGTACTTC
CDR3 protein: CASSFSPASYEQYF

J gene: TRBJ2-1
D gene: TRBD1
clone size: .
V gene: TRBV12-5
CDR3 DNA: TGTGCTAGTGCCCGAACAGGGGGCTTAGGCAATGAGCAGTTCTTC
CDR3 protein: CASARTGGLGNEQFF

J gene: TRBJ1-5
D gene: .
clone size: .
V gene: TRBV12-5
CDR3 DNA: TGTGCTAGTGGTTTGGGGCAGGCATCCAATCAGCCCCAGCATTTT
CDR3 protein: CASGLGQASNQPQHF

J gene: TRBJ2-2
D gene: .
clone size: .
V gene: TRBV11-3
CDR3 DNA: TGTGCCAGCAGCCTAGGACTGGCGAACACCGGGGAGCTGTTTTTT
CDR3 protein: CASSLGLANTGELFF

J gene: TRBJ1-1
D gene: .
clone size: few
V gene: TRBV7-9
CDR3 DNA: TGTGCCAGCAGACGACTAAACACTGAAGCTTTCTTT
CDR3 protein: CASRRLNTEAFF

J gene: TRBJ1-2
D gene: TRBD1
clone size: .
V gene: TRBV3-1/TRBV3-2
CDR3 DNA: TGTGCCAGCAGCCAAGGTGTTCAGGGGGGCTTCGGCTACACCTTC
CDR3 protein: CASSQGVQGGFGYTF

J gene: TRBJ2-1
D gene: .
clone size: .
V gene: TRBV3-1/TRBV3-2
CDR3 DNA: TGTGCCAGCAGGCGGTCTCAAGAGCAGTTCTTC
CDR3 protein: CASRRSQEQFF

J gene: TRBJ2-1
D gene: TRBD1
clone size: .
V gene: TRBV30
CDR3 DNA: TGTGCCTGGAGTGGGACCGTTTCAGGGGGGCAGTTCTTC
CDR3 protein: CAWSGTVSGGQFF

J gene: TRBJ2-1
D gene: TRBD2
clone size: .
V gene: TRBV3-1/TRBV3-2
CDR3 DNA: TGTGCCAGCAGCCACAGGGGGCCAACGGCTAGCGGGGGCCCCCACAATGAGCAGTTCTTC
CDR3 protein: CASSHRGPTASGGPHNEQFF

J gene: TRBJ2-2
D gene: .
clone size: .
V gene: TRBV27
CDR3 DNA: TGTGCCAGCAGTTTAGGAGGATCGAACACCGGGGAGCTGTTTTTT
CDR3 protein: CASSLGGSNTGELFF

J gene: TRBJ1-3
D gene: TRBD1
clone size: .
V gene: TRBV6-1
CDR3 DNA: TGTGCCAGCAGTGAAATTTGGACAGGGGGCGCTGGAAACACCATATATTTT
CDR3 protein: CASSEIWTGGAGNTIYF

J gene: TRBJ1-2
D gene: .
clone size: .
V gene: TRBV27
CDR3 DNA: TGTGCCAGCAGGCTGACTGAAAACTATGGCTACACCTTC
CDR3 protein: CASRLTENYGYTF

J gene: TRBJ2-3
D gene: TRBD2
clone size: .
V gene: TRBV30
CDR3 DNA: TGTGCCTCCCAAGCGGGAATTGGAGATACGCAGTATTTT
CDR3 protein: CASQAGIGDTQYF

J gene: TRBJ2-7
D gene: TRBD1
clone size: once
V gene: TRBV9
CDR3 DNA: TGTGCCAGCAGCGTAGAGGGGACAGGGAGGACCGAGCAGTACTTC
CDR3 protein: CASSVEGTGRTEQYF

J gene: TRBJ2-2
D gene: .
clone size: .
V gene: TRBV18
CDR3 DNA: TGTGCCAGCTCACCTAACATTCCGCCCGGGGAGCTGTTTTTT
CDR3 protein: CASSPNIPPGELFF

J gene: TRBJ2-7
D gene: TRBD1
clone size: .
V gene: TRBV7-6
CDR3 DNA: TGTGCCAGCAGCTCAACGGGACAGGCTCTGGGAGAGCAGTACTTC
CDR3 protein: CASSSTGQALGEQYF

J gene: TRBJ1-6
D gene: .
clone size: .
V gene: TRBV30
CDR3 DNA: TGTGCCTGGAGTGCAGGGAATTCACCCCTCCACTTT
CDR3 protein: CAWSAGNSPLHF

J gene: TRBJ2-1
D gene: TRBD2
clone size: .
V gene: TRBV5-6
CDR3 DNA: TGTGCCAGCAGCTCCAGCGGACTAGCGGGAGGTCTCTACAATGAGCAGTTCTTC
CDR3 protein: CASSSSGLAGGLYNEQFF

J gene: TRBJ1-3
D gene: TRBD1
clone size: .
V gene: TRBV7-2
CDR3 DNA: TGTGCCAGCAGCTTACAACAGGGGGATGGAAACACCATATATTTT
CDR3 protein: CASSLQQGDGNTIYF

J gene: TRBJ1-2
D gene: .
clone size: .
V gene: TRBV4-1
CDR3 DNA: TGCGCCAGCTCCTTCGAGGGCTATGGCTACACCTTC
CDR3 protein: CASSFEGYGYTF

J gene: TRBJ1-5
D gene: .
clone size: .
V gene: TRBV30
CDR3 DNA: TGTGCCTGGGGCACAGGATTTGGCAATCAGCCCCAGCATTTT
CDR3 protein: CAWGTGFGNQPQHF